Listed below are T cell receptor beta chains from one sample, sequenced in a study of OX40 agonist ivuxolimab in advanced cancers. Data came from immunoSEQ multiplex PCR; TCRdb stores just in-frame clones and leaves some out. Found here are approximately 13,000 clones, roughly 77% of them singletons; the top ten hold 11% to 15%. Sequenced here: CD4+ or CD8+ T cells sorted from blood, sampled in a trial of the OX40 agonist ivuxolimab. The receptor source for this set is an adult with an advanced solid tumor such as melanoma, head and neck, liver or kidney cancer. Both conserved end residues are part of each CDR3. D genes are given only for firm matches. Clone size is shown for a subset of rows, as once, few, many or a class of expanded clone.

NA	TRBJ1-2	NA	TRBV25-1	CASTDSPNYGYTF	TGTGCCAGCACGGACAGCCCCAACTATGGCTACACCTTC
few	TRBJ1-5	TRBD1	TRBV6-1	CASSEGGRGSQPQHF	TGTGCCAGCAGTGAAGGGGGCAGGGGGAGTCAGCCCCAGCATTTT
NA	TRBJ2-3	TRBD1	TRBV7-9	CASSLVDRVGDTQYF	TGTGCCAGCAGCTTAGTCGACAGGGTAGGGGATACGCAGTATTTT
NA	TRBJ1-6	TRBD1	TRBV2	CASSKTGAPSSYNSPLHF	TGTGCCAGCAGTAAAACAGGGGCTCCAAGCTCCTATAATTCACCCCTCCACTTT
NA	TRBJ2-3	TRBD2	TRBV30	CAWDTGTSVADTQYF	TGTGCCTGGGATACCGGGACTAGCGTCGCAGATACGCAGTATTTT
NA	TRBJ2-5	NA	TRBV7-9	CASSLVSGIDQETQYF	TGTGCCAGCAGCTTAGTCTCGGGAATAGACCAAGAGACCCAGTACTTC
NA	TRBJ2-1	TRBD2	TRBV7-2	CASSLEGLAGTHGVYEQFF	TGTGCCAGCAGCTTAGAGGGACTAGCGGGGACTCATGGCGTGTATGAGCAGTTCTTC
NA	TRBJ2-7	TRBD1	TRBV5-1	CASSTGQGGYEQYF	TGCGCCAGCAGCACCGGACAGGGGGGGTACGAGCAGTACTTC
NA	TRBJ1-2	TRBD1	TRBV27	CAIKTGNGYTF	TGTGCCATCAAGACAGGGAATGGCTACACCTTC
NA	TRBJ2-5	NA	TRBV5-6	CASSLPYQETQYF	TGTGCCAGCAGCTTGCCCTACCAAGAGACCCAGTACTTC
NA	TRBJ1-6	TRBD1	TRBV27	CASRRGESPLHF	TGTGCCAGCCGCAGGGGGGAATCACCCCTCCACTTT
NA	TRBJ2-3	TRBD2	TRBV7-7	CASSLGLAGEDTDTQYF	TGTGCTAGCAGCTTAGGGCTAGCGGGAGAGGACACAGATACGCAGTATTTT
once	TRBJ1-4	TRBD1	TRBV27	CASSRQGRFEKLFF	TGTGCCAGCAGCAGACAGGGTCGGTTTGAAAAACTGTTTTTT
NA	TRBJ1-3	NA	TRBV23-1	CASPPVPRNTIYF	TGCGCCAGCCCCCCCGTACCCAGAAACACCATATATTTT
NA	TRBJ2-1	TRBD2	TRBV27	CASSLYGGYEQFF	TGTGCCAGCAGTCTATACGGGGGGTATGAGCAGTTCTTC
few	TRBJ1-2	NA	TRBV5-4	CASSPTWGDYGYTF	TGTGCCAGCAGCCCTACGTGGGGGGACTATGGCTACACCTTC
NA	TRBJ2-5	TRBD2	TRBV5-1	CASSLNGGAGETQYF	TGCGCCAGCAGCTTAAACGGGGGGGCCGGTGAGACCCAGTACTTC
medium-sized	TRBJ2-1	NA	TRBV27	CASSLDPGSYNEQFF	TGTGCCAGCAGTTTAGACCCCGGCTCCTACAATGAGCAGTTCTTC
NA	TRBJ2-7	NA	TRBV7-6	CASSDRGQSYEQYF	TGTGCCAGCAGCGATAGGGGCCAGTCCTACGAGCAGTACTTC
NA	TRBJ2-7	TRBD1	TRBV7-8	CASSTPIRGQGGYEQYF	TGTGCCAGCAGCACTCCCATAAGGGGACAGGGAGGCTACGAGCAGTACTTC
NA	TRBJ2-1	TRBD2	TRBV6-1	CASSNSGGEYNEQFF	TGTGCCAGCAGTAATAGCGGGGGGGAGTACAATGAGCAGTTCTTC
NA	TRBJ2-1	TRBD2	TRBV15	CATSRGEGLEYNEQFF	TGTGCCACCAGCAGAGGTGAAGGACTAGAGTACAATGAGCAGTTCTTC
once	TRBJ2-1	TRBD2	TRBV27	CASSLSSGSYEQFF	TGTGCCAGCAGTTTATCTAGCGGGAGCTATGAGCAGTTCTTC
NA	TRBJ2-7	NA	TRBV5-4	CASSLVGPHLF	TGTGCCAGCAGCTTAGTTGGGCCCCACCTCTTC
NA	TRBJ2-1	TRBD2	TRBV7-9	CASSLGGGEQFF	TGTGCCAGCAGCTTAGGCGGGGGTGAGCAGTTCTTC
few	TRBJ2-7	NA	TRBV25-1	CASSLPSGEQYF	TGTGCCAGCAGTCTTCCCTCGGGCGAGCAGTACTTC
NA	TRBJ1-5	NA	TRBV28	CASRDLEPQHF	TGTGCCAGCAGGGATCTGGAGCCCCAGCATTTT
NA	TRBJ2-6	NA	TRBV27	CASSFLSGANVLTF	TGTGCCAGCAGTTTCCTCTCTGGGGCCAACGTCCTGACTTTC
NA	TRBJ1-2	NA	TRBV6-1	CASSEGWGDGYTF	TGTGCCAGCAGTGAGGGCTGGGGCGATGGCTACACCTTC
NA	TRBJ2-1	TRBD2	TRBV10-2	CASSPQARGGNEQFF	TGCGCCAGCAGCCCACAGGCGAGGGGAGGGAATGAGCAGTTCTTC
NA	TRBJ1-6	TRBD1	TRBV4-1	CASSQGQGYNSPLHF	TGCGCCAGCAGCCAAGGACAGGGTTATAATTCACCCCTCCACTTT
medium-sized	TRBJ1-6	NA	TRBV19	CASSIGGSPLHF	TGTGCCAGTAGTATAGGGGGGTCACCCCTCCACTTT
NA	TRBJ2-5	NA	TRBV6-1	CASSGQEQETQYF	TGTGCCAGCAGTGGACAGGAACAAGAGACCCAGTACTTC
once	TRBJ1-4	TRBD1	TRBV4-1	CASSPTGEGDEKLFF	TGCGCCAGCAGCCCAACAGGGGAGGGGGATGAAAAACTGTTTTTT
few	TRBJ2-2	NA	TRBV6-4	CASSARGTGELFF	TGTGCCAGCAGTGCCCGGGGCACCGGGGAGCTGTTTTTT
NA	TRBJ1-1	NA	TRBV6-1	CASSEVRTEAFF	TGTGCCAGCAGTGAAGTAAGGACTGAAGCTTTCTTT
NA	TRBJ2-7	NA	TRBV27	CASSLVGANEQYF	TGTGCCAGCAGTTTGGTGGGGGCGAACGAGCAGTACTTC
NA	TRBJ1-1	TRBD1	TRBV9	CASSVEGQGTEAFF	TGTGCCAGCAGCGTAGAGGGACAGGGGACTGAAGCTTTCTTT
NA	TRBJ2-1	NA	TRBV5-6	CASRAAMEINEQFF	TGTGCCAGCAGGGCGGCGATGGAGATCAATGAGCAGTTCTTC
NA	TRBJ1-5	TRBD1	TRBV27	CATGDRGTPGPQHF	TGTGCCACCGGGGACAGGGGGACCCCAGGGCCCCAGCATTTT
NA	TRBJ1-2	TRBD1	TRBV6-9	CASSPVSGTGHYGYTF	TGTGCCAGCAGTCCCGTCAGTGGGACAGGCCACTATGGCTACACCTTC
few	TRBJ1-1	TRBD1	TRBV30	CAWNRGYTEAFF	TGTGCCTGGAACAGGGGATACACTGAAGCTTTCTTT
once	TRBJ1-1	NA	TRBV9	CASSETGEMNTEAFF	TGTGCCAGCAGCGAGACAGGAGAAATGAACACTGAAGCTTTCTTT
NA	TRBJ2-1	TRBD2	TRBV29-1	CSVVGTTYNEQFF	TGCAGCGTTGTCGGGACTACCTACAATGAGCAGTTCTTC
NA	TRBJ2-3	TRBD1	TRBV30	CAWSVGVQGGTDTQYF	TGTGCCTGGAGTGTAGGGGTTCAGGGGGGCACAGATACGCAGTATTTT
once	TRBJ2-2	NA	TRBV5-1	CASSFDSTGELFF	TGCGCCAGCAGCTTCGACAGCACCGGGGAGCTGTTTTTT
few	TRBJ1-2	TRBD1	TRBV7-3	CASSPGQAVNYGYTF	TGTGCCAGCAGCCCTGGACAGGCTGTTAACTATGGCTACACCTTC
NA	TRBJ1-1	NA	TRBV11-2	CASSLYIPGGDTEAFF	TGTGCCAGCAGCTTATATATCCCGGGGGGGGATACTGAAGCTTTCTTT
NA	TRBJ2-1	TRBD1	TRBV9	CASSVVWGTAKQFF	TGTGCCAGCAGCGTAGTGTGGGGGACAGCAAAGCAGTTCTTC
NA	TRBJ2-7	NA	TRBV6-5	CASSLKAQHEQYF	TGTGCCAGCAGTTTAAAGGCCCAGCACGAGCAGTACTTC